Listed here is a single T cell receptor beta chain. Its antigen is unknown. The study ran its PCR with 60 Vbeta and 13 Jbeta primers. The assay was immunoSEQ multiplex PCR, and TCRdb's table has in-frame clones only and misses some. This table has about 160,000 clones, around 80% appearing once. This specimen comes from a study of cytomegalovirus exposure and HLA in healthy donors. The overall study: As an earlier analysis found, about 179 million T cells yielded 95 million to 130 million unique TCR beta sequences.

Germline values: CDR1 LNHDA, CDR2 SQIVND (reference sequence). The CDR3 has 18 residues. V shed 0 bases and J shed 7 bases, with 22 bases lying between them. Study results and limitations: Researchers counted around 170 TCR beta chains as cytomegalovirus-associated. DRB1 had the most TCR associations and HLA-C the fewest, a later analysis found, with rates varying by HLA locus.

Specimen: PBMCs. The sequence derives from a male donor in good health and CMV-seropositive. This sequence joins TRBV19 and TRBJ1-5; D is possibly TRBD1 (5 bases). The CDR3 reads CASSIDRSRAREGQPQHF. Written as DNA, the CDR3 is TGTGCCAGTAGTATAGATCGTAGCAGGGCCAGGGAGGGGCAGCCCCAGCATTTT.